These T cell receptor beta chains were read from a single sample in a study of blood T cell repertoires in COVID-19. The protocol was immunoSEQ multiplex PCR, while the TCRdb copy is restricted to in-frame clones and leaves out a portion. This table holds 200,000 to 250,000 clones, approximately 88% found once. The sample comprised PBMCs or T cells enriched from blood (not recorded which). The receptors come from a man between 18 and 35 years old with acute COVID-19. Each CDR3 is given with its conserved first and last residue. D genes are given only for firm matches. Where a row states a size, it is once, few, many or the class of an expanded clone; other rows omit it.

CDR3 DNA,CDR3 protein,clone size,J gene,V gene,D gene
TGTGCCAGCAGCGACCCCTGGACAGGTAAAGGCTACACCTTC,CASSDPWTGKGYTF,-,TRBJ1-2,TRBV9,TRBD1
TGTGCCAGCAGTAGACAGGAGATGACTGAAGCTTTCTTT,CASSRQEMTEAFF,few,TRBJ1-1,TRBV6-5,-
TGTGCCAGCAGGGTTAGCGGGAGGTCTTACAATGAGCAGTTCTTC,CASRVSGRSYNEQFF,few,TRBJ2-1,TRBV6-5,TRBD2
TGTGCCAGCAGCCCGGGGACAGGGTCAAGAGATGGCTACACCTTC,CASSPGTGSRDGYTF,-,TRBJ1-2,TRBV3-1/TRBV3-2,TRBD1
TGTGCCAGCAGTTACTCACAGGGGCGAGAAAAACTGTTTTTT,CASSYSQGREKLFF,-,TRBJ1-4,TRBV6-5,TRBD1
TGTGCCAGCAGTTTTGCGGCGAGCTCCTACAATGAGCAGTTCTTC,CASSFAASSYNEQFF,-,TRBJ2-1,TRBV27,-
TGTGCCAGTAGTATTGAGGGTGTAAGAACCGGGGAGCTGTTTTTT,CASSIEGVRTGELFF,once,TRBJ2-2,TRBV19,-
TGCGCCAGCAGTGCCGGGACAGGGGGGCTCTACGAGCAGTACTTC,CASSAGTGGLYEQYF,-,TRBJ2-7,TRBV10-1,TRBD1
TGTGCCAGTAGGGACAGGGAAAGCTCCTACGAGCAGTACTTC,CASRDRESSYEQYF,-,TRBJ2-7,TRBV19,TRBD1
TGTGCCAGCAGCACCCGACAGGGGGCCGGCACTGAAGCTTTCTTT,CASSTRQGAGTEAFF,-,TRBJ1-1,TRBV7-2,TRBD1
TGTGCCAGCAGCCCCCAGGACAGGGCCGGTGGGAACACTGAAGCTTTCTTT,CASSPQDRAGGNTEAFF,once,TRBJ1-1,TRBV11-3,TRBD1
TGCGCCAGCAGCTGGGGGACAAATGAAGCTTTCTTT,CASSWGTNEAFF,-,TRBJ1-1,TRBV5-1,-
TGTGCCAGTAGTATAGCTATGGACAGGATAAATCAGCCCCAGCATTTT,CASSIAMDRINQPQHF,-,TRBJ1-5,TRBV19,TRBD1
TGTGCCAGCAGCTTAGATCAGCGGAGGGACACAGATACGCAGTATTTT,CASSLDQRRDTDTQYF,-,TRBJ2-3,TRBV7-9,-
TGTGCCAGCACCGGGACAGGGAATTACGAGCAGTACTTC,CASTGTGNYEQYF,-,TRBJ2-7,TRBV5-6,TRBD1
TGCAGTGCTAGTGGAAGGACTACGGCTAACTATGGCTACACCTTC,CSASGRTTANYGYTF,-,TRBJ1-2,TRBV20-1,-